Following are 9 T cell receptor beta chains from one sample sequenced in a study of blood T cell repertoires in COVID-19. Sequencing was performed with immunoSEQ multiplex PCR; in TCRdb, only in-frame clones are kept and a portion is missing. Of more than 400,000 clones in the sample, around 91% are singletons; the top ten hold approximately 0.65%. Sequencing was done on a sample of PBMCs or T cells enriched from blood (not recorded which). These TCRs come from a man between 18 and 29 years old who had recovered from COVID-19.

CDR3 bases: TGTGCCTGGAGTGTCCTGAATGAAAAACTGTTTTTT. Residues: CAWSVLNEKLFF. This chain links TRBV30 with TRBJ1-4, with unresolved D. This CDR3 spans 12 amino acids. CDR1 GTSNPN and CDR2 SVGIG come from the germline V gene (reference sequence). Trimming took 0 bases from V and 5 from J, leaving 4 bases between them.

The chain carries TRBV25-1 and TRBJ2-3; 7 nucleotides align to TRBD2. CDR3 length: 15 amino acids. Germline CDR1 reads MGHDK; CDR2 reads SYGVNS. Trimming removed 1 base from V and 5 bases from J; junction bases left unmatched: 6. The CDR3 sequence: CASSESGLGGDTQYF. For the CDR3, the DNA is TGTGCCAGCAGTGAATCCGGACTAGGTGGAGATACGCAGTATTTT.

The chain couples TRBV19 to TRBJ1-5; TRBD1 aligns across 7 bases. The CDR3 runs 17 residues. Germline V gene lookup returns CDR1 LNHDA and CDR2 SQIVND (reference sequence). V was pared by 5 bases and J by 2 bases, with 12 bases of the junction left unmatched. CDR3 sequence (DNA): TGTGCCAGTAGTCCCGGGGACAGCGGTCCGCGCAATCAGCCCCAGCATTTT. It codes for CASSPGDSGPRNQPQHF. The full variable domain, completed using reference TRBV19 and TRBJ1-5, is DGGITQSPKYLFRKEGQNVTLSCEQNLNHDAMYWYRQDPGQGLRLIYYSQIVNDFQKGDIAEGYSVSREKKESFPLTVTSAQKNPTAFYLCASSPGDSGPRNQPQHFGDGTRLSIL.

The J gene is TRBJ1-2, the V gene TRBV11-2; the D is unclear. V shed 2 bases and J shed 4 bases, with 8 bases lying between them. The CDR3 sequence is 13 residues long. The germline V gene has CDR1 SGHAT and CDR2 FQNNGV. The CDR3 spells CASSLSGPYGYTF. The DNA of the CDR3 is TGTGCCAGCAGCTTATCAGGCCCCTATGGCTACACCTTC.

The chain is built from TRBV6-5 and TRBJ1-1, with 7 nucleotides matching TRBD1. The CDR3 spans 14 residues. CDR1 and CDR2 from the germline V gene are MNHEY and SVGAGI. With V trimmed by 5 bases and J by 1 base, 4 bases remained unmatched. CDR3 protein: CASSRQGTNTEAFF. In DNA, the CDR3 is TGTGCCAGCAGTAGACAGGGCACGAACACTGAAGCTTTCTTT.

This clone was observed a few times. CDR3 sequence reads: CASSLGLPGVAFF. CDR3 coding DNA: TGCGCCAGCAGCTTGGGACTCCCGGGGGTAGCTTTCTTT. This chain connects TRBV5-1 to TRBJ1-1; tentative D call: TRBD1 (5 bases). There are 13 residues in the CDR3. The germline CDR1 and CDR2 sequences are SGHRS and YFSETQ. Between the trimmed V and J ends, which lost 0 bases and 10 bases, there was a span of 13 bases.

The J gene is TRBJ1-1, the V gene TRBV7-6, with TRBD1 matching 7 bases. Per germline, CDR1 SGHVS and CDR2 FNYEAQ. CDR3 size: 16 residues. Losses at the gene ends were 2 bases for V and 0 bases for J; bases not matched to a gene: 6. The CDR3 DNA is TGTGCCAGCAGCTTATTGGCAGGGGGGTTGAACACTGAAGCTTTCTTT. Translation gives CASSLLAGGLNTEAFF.

CDR3 sequence: CASTTGYRGYTF. In nucleotides, the CDR3 is TGTGCCAGCACCACAGGGTATCGAGGCTACACCTTC. The rearrangement joins TRBV6-5 to TRBJ1-2, with D maybe TRBD1 (6 bases). This CDR3 has 12 amino acids. Trimming pared 7 bases from V and 8 bases from J, leaving 14 bases between. In germline, CDR1 is MNHEY, CDR2 SVGAGI.

This chain links TRBV18 with TRBJ2-7; 13 bases line up with TRBD2. V shed 0 bases, J shed 3 bases, and the junction held 2 bases outside the gene matches. The CDR3 runs 16 residues. Germline-derived CDR1 and CDR2 are KGHSH and LQKENI. CDR3 sequence reads: CASSPPTSGRVYEQYF. The CDR3 DNA sequence: TGTGCCAGCTCACCACCTACTAGCGGGAGGGTCTACGAGCAGTACTTC. The whole variable domain, remainder taken from reference TRBV18 and TRBJ2-7, is NAGVMQNPRHLVRRRGQEARLRCSPMKGHSHVYWYRQLPEEGLKFMVYLQKENIIDESGMPKERFSAEFPKEGPSILRIQQVVRGDSAAYFCASSPPTSGRVYEQYFGPGTRLTVT.